A selection of T cell receptor beta chains follows, all from one sample in a study of CD8+ T cells in alopecia areata. The repertoire was sequenced with immunoSEQ multiplex PCR; TCRdb's copy has only in-frame clones and lacks some. The top ten hold 10% to 15% of the sample, which has about 15,000 clones, approximately 54% seen once. Material for sequencing was skin. These TCRs come from a human donor with alopecia areata. The conserved cysteine and the conserved F or W are not part of the CDR3 here. A D gene is named only where the DNA matches it firmly. Not all rows give a size; the values are once, few, many and, for expanded clones, a class.

TRBV7-9 | - | - | ASSRRDTTNEKLF
TRBV29-1 | - | - | STKEVGSHYYNEQF
TRBV6-1 | - | - | ASSKRGIGTEAF
TRBV6-1 | - | few | ATTPLGPNQPQH
TRBV6-8 | - | - | ASSVRSEAF
TRBV5-8 | - | - | ASSSSTGIPEAF
TRBV4-2 | TRBD1 | - | ASSQRTGTGGRGYT
TRBV7-3 | - | - | ASSYSGDSKTQY
TRBV4-2 | TRBD2 | - | ASSLGTSGSRGGETQY
TRBV5-6 | - | few | ASSLPRLTNYGYT
TRBV10-3 | TRBD2 | - | AISSTAGAAYNEQF
TRBV5-1 | - | - | ASSLGGNEQF
TRBV5-1 | TRBD2 | few | ASSLYQRGGTDTQY
TRBV28 | - | - | ASSPGAYAEQF
TRBV2 | TRBD1 | - | ASSLGQGATNYGYT
TRBV18 | TRBD2 | - | ASSPMLAGGHSEQY
TRBV7-2 | - | few | ASSLVGGEQF
TRBV7-3 | TRBD2 | - | ASSAGGVGNGLETQY
TRBV2 | - | - | ASKTSPQETQY
TRBV7-9 | TRBD2 | - | ASSPWETSGVSEQF
TRBV6-1 | TRBD1 | - | ASSGGDRSSTDTQY
TRBV9 | - | - | ASSEDAYGYT
TRBV20-1 | - | few | SAKEPEAF
TRBV7-9 | TRBD1 | - | ASSLGGTGVGNQPQH
TRBV7-6 | TRBD2 | - | ASSLSIAGNEQF
TRBV7-8 | - | few | ASSGGGSEAF
TRBV5-5 | - | - | ASSLLGEETQY
TRBV29-1 | TRBD1 | - | SPRDSLTDTQY
TRBV18 | - | - | ASSLYSSSQETQY
TRBV7-8 | - | - | ASSRDYEQY
TRBV5-6 | - | - | ASSLGQASTNEKLF
TRBV2 | - | - | ASCVGGDTGELF
TRBV28 | - | - | ASNGWRAYEQY
TRBV2 | TRBD1 | few | ASRLRQGIPETQY
TRBV5-1 | TRBD2 | once | ASSLAKGLATDTQY
TRBV28 | TRBD2 | - | ASSSPSGLNTGELF
TRBV5-1 | - | - | ASSLVDLAKETQY
TRBV4-1 | - | - | ASSQTKEGIAKNIQY
TRBV7-6 | TRBD2 | - | ASSKTSGSSYEQY
TRBV28 | TRBD1 | - | ASRDSGGGYT
TRBV7-9 | - | - | ASRSLQHASWGQY
TRBV5-1 | - | - | ASSLAYEQY
TRBV4-1 | - | - | ASSQDGGLTRVLSSDEQF
TRBV10-3 | - | - | AISGGGETQY
TRBV4-2 | TRBD2 | - | ASSQASGDTGELF
TRBV29-1 | TRBD2 | - | SVGISGRSREQY
TRBV27 | TRBD1 | few | ASSPRDRFNYGYT
TRBV23-1 | TRBD2 | - | ASSGDPGTSGREVTQY
TRBV4-1 | - | - | ASSQWDVPSYEQY